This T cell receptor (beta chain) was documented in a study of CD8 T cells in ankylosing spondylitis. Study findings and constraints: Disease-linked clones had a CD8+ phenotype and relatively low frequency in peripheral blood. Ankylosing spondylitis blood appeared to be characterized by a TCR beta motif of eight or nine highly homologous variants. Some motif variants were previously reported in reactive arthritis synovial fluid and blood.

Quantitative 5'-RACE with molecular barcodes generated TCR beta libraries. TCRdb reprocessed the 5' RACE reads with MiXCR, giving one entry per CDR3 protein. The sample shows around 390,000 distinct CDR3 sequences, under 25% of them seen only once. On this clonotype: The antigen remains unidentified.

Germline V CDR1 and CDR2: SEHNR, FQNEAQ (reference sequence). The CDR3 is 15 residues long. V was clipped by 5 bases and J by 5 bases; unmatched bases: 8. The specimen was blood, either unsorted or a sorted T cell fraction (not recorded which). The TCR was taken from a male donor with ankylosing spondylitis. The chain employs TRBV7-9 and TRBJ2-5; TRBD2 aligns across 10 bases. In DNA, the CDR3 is TGTGCCAGCAGCCTTCTTCTAGCGGGAGTGGAGACCCAGTACTTC. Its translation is CASSLLLAGVETQYF.